Shown below are 21 T cell receptor beta chains from a single sample sequenced in a study of T cell responses to AZD1222 COVID-19 vaccine. Libraries were prepared by immunoSEQ multiplex PCR; TCRdb keeps only in-frame clonotypes and omits some of them. In the table there are 75,000 to 95,000 clones, 89% of which are singletons. This specimen consisted of peripheral blood, obtained on day 0 of MenACWY control vaccination. These receptors were taken from an adult in good health.

The chain has TRBV9 and TRBJ2-2, with a weak D call TRBD2 (5 bases). This CDR3 contains 16 residues. Trimming left V 2 bases short and J 5 bases short, with 16 bases between. CDR1 is SGDLS, CDR2 YYNGEE, per germline. The CDR3 is CASSVLAGPYTGELFF. CDR3 coding DNA: TGTGCCAGCAGCGTTCTGGCGGGTCCATATACCGGGGAGCTGTTTTTT. Full variable domain (outside the CDR3, taken from reference TRBV9 and TRBJ2-2): DSGVTQTPKHLITATGQRVTLRCSPRSGDLSVYWYQQSLDQGLQFLIQYYNGEERAKGNILERFSAQQFPDLHSELNLSSLELGDSALYFCASSVLAGPYTGELFFGEGSRLTVL.

This chain uses TRBV4-1 with TRBJ2-3; weak D call: TRBD2 (5 bases). Trimming cost V 4 bases and J 1 base, with 15 bases left between them. Germline lookup yields CDR1 MGHRA and CDR2 YSYEKL. This CDR3 is built from 16 residues. CDR3 loop: CASSPDRHGGTDTQYF. For the CDR3, the DNA is TGCGCCAGCAGCCCGGACCGTCACGGGGGCACAGATACGCAGTATTTT.

This clone was found once. The genes are TRBV10-3 and TRBJ1-6, with TRBD1 as a possible D gene (5 bases). The CDR3 consists of 15 residues. Germline CDR1 ENHRY, CDR2 SYGVKD. The germline V and J ends were trimmed by 3 bases and 6 bases, with 12 bases remaining between them. The CDR3 nucleotides read TGTGCCATCAGTGAATTAGGGCAGGGTAATTCACCCCTCCACTTT. It encodes CAISELGQGNSPLHF.

J is TRBJ1-1 and V is TRBV15; 10 positions agree with TRBD1. CDR3 length: 15 residues. CDR1 and CDR2 (germline): LNHNV, YYDKDF (reference sequence). V lost 1 base, J lost 8 bases, and 7 bases stayed unmatched. The CDR3 here is CATSRAGTGAIEAFF. The CDR3 DNA reads TGTGCCACCAGCAGAGCCGGGACAGGGGCCATCGAAGCTTTCTTT.

This chain joins TRBV7-6 and TRBJ1-5; a weak D match, TRBD1 (5 bases). Per the germline V gene, CDR1 is SGHVS and CDR2 is FNYEAQ. V gave up 1 base and J gave up 3 bases, with 13 bases separating them. CDR3 length equals 16 residues. This chain's CDR3 is CASSLGPQGANQPQHF. The CDR3 region has the DNA TGTGCCAGCAGCTTAGGTCCCCAAGGGGCCAATCAGCCCCAGCATTTT.

The rearrangement links TRBV6-5 to TRBJ1-2; possibly TRBD1 for D (6 bases). CDR1 is MNHEY and CDR2 is SVGAGI in the germline V gene. Trimming cost V 0 bases and J 7 bases, with 15 bases left between them. The CDR3 has 15 residues. For the CDR3, the DNA is TGTGCCAGCAGTTACTCTGGGGCAGGGGAGAGTGGCTACACCTTC. It specifies CASSYSGAGESGYTF.

This clone was seen only once. This rearrangement joins TRBV11-2 to TRBJ2-3; no definite D call. CDR1 and CDR2 (germline): SGHAT, FQNNGV. The CDR3 has 17 amino acids. Trimming took off 1 base at V and 0 bases at J, with 14 bases between the two ends. The DNA for the CDR3 is TGTGCCAGCAGCTTAGGTCCTGGGTCGTTGAGCACAGATACGCAGTATTTT. Translation: CASSLGPGSLSTDTQYF.

The V gene is TRBV19, the J gene TRBJ1-1; D unresolved. This CDR3 has 15 amino acids. The V end was cut by 1 base, the J end by 0 bases, with 9 bases between. Germline V lookup: CDR1 LNHDA, CDR2 SQIVND (reference sequence). The CDR3 here is CASSIGKGLNTEAFF. The CDR3 DNA follows: TGTGCCAGTAGTATAGGGAAAGGCCTGAACACTGAAGCTTTCTTT.

The rearrangement links TRBV7-2 to TRBJ1-2; 7 bases align to TRBD1. The germline V gene encodes CDR1 SGHTA and CDR2 FQGNSA. The length of the CDR3 is 15 residues. V shed 1 base, J shed 7 bases, and the junction held 9 bases outside the gene matches. The CDR3 DNA reads TGTGCCAGCAGCTTAGGGTGGGAGAGGGGGCTTGGCTACACCTTC. Residues: CASSLGWERGLGYTF.

The chain combines TRBV6-2 or TRBV6-3 with TRBJ2-7, with a possible D match to TRBD2 (6 bases). The CDR3 extends over 14 amino acids. Germline CDR1 is MNHEY and CDR2 is SVGEGT. The V end was cut by 4 bases, the J end by 2 bases, with 12 bases between. CDR3 residues: CASSFGGSAYEQYF. DNA for the CDR3: TGTGCCAGCAGTTTCGGGGGTAGTGCCTACGAGCAGTACTTC.

The chain uses TRBV3-1 (or the pseudogene TRBV3-2) and TRBJ2-7, with TRBD1 identical over 7 bases. This CDR3 is 13 amino acids long. V shed 8 bases, J shed 3 bases, and the junction held 7 bases outside the gene matches. Germline values: CDR1 LGHDT, CDR2 YNNKEL (reference sequence). The CDR3 sequence: CASSSGTVYEQYF. Here the CDR3 DNA reads TGTGCCAGCTCCTCCGGGACAGTCTACGAGCAGTACTTC.

The chain is built from TRBV28 and TRBJ1-5, with D uncertain. The CDR3 is 11 residues long. Trimming left V 8 bases short and J 1 base short, with 3 bases between. From germline, CDR1 is MDHEN and CDR2 SYDVKM. The CDR3 is CASGSNQPQHF. The CDR3 DNA follows: TGTGCCAGCGGGAGCAATCAGCCCCAGCATTTT.

This chain joins TRBV3-1 (or the pseudogene TRBV3-2) and TRBJ2-7, with D unclear. The ends were cut back, 4 bases at V and 1 base at J, with 5 bases in the middle. The CDR3 has 12 amino acids. Germline CDR1 reads LGHDT; CDR2 reads YNNKEL (reference sequence). CDR3 residues: CASSPTSYEQYF. The CDR3 DNA reads TGTGCCAGCAGCCCAACATCCTACGAGCAGTACTTC.

The CDR3 nucleotides read TGTGCCAGTAGTTGGGACACTGAAGCTTTCTTT. This sequence encodes CASSWDTEAFF. The chain carries TRBV19 and TRBJ1-1; D remains ambiguous. V was shortened by 5 bases and J by 3 bases, with 4 bases between the two germline ends. Germline values: CDR1 LNHDA, CDR2 SQIVND (reference sequence). This CDR3 is 11 amino acids long.

The chain combines TRBV9 with TRBJ1-2; D not certain. The CDR3 is made up of 14 amino acids. CDR1 is SGDLS and CDR2 is YYNGEE in the germline V gene. Trimming stripped 3 bases from V and 3 bases from J, with 12 bases between. The CDR3 reads CASSAGRGDYGYTF. Here the CDR3 DNA reads TGTGCCAGCAGCGCCGGAAGAGGTGACTATGGCTACACCTTC. The full variable domain, in which reference TRBV9 and TRBJ1-2 provide the parts outside the CDR3, is DSGVTQTPKHLITATGQRVTLRCSPRSGDLSVYWYQQSLDQGLQFLIQYYNGEERAKGNILERFSAQQFPDLHSELNLSSLELGDSALYFCASSAGRGDYGYTFGSGTRLTVV.

The chain is built from TRBV27 and TRBJ1-2; 12 bases map to TRBD1. The ends lost 0 bases at V and 7 bases at J; junction bases unmatched: 6. The CDR3 consists of 16 residues. Germline CDR1 MNHEY, CDR2 SMNVEV (reference sequence). DNA for the CDR3: TGTGCCAGCAGTTTATCGGGGGGACAGGGGGCGGGTGGCTACACCTTC. It translates to CASSLSGGQGAGGYTF.

The chain links TRBV19 to TRBJ1-2, with a possible D match to TRBD1 (5 bases). Trimming left V 7 bases short and J 4 bases short, with 10 bases between. Germline V gene data show CDR1 as LNHDA and CDR2 as SQIVND (reference sequence). The CDR3 is 12 residues long. CDR3 bases: TGTGCCAGTAACCGCGGGGGCTATGGCTACACCTTC. Its translation is CASNRGGYGYTF. Filled out from reference TRBV19 and TRBJ1-2, the complete variable domain reads DGGITQSPKYLFRKEGQNVTLSCEQNLNHDAMYWYRQDPGQGLRLIYYSQIVNDFQKGDIAEGYSVSREKKESFPLTVTSAQKNPTAFYLCASNRGGYGYTFGSGTRLTVV.

The V call is TRBV7-9, the J call TRBJ2-3; the match to TRBD2 covers 11 bases. CDR3 length: 17 amino acids. Looked up from germline, CDR1 is SEHNR and CDR2 is FQNEAQ (reference sequence). V was clipped by 4 bases and J by 7 bases; unmatched bases: 13. CDR3 residues: CASSSEGGLAARNTQYF. CDR3 coding DNA: TGTGCCAGCAGCTCCGAGGGGGGACTAGCGGCTCGAAATACGCAGTATTTT.

This chain joins TRBV30 and TRBJ1-5; D call uncertain. CDR1 is GTSNPN and CDR2 is SVGIG in the germline V gene (reference sequence). This CDR3 region has 16 residues. Trimming left V 2 bases short and J 0 bases short, with 14 bases between. The CDR3 spells CAWSTRAEYSNQPQHF. As DNA, the CDR3 is TGTGCCTGGAGTACCCGGGCCGAATATAGCAATCAGCCCCAGCATTTT.

This clone appeared a few times. V usage is TRBV5-4 and J usage is TRBJ2-2, with D perhaps matching TRBD1 or TRBD2 (5 bases each). Trimming removed 0 bases at V and 0 bases at J, with 9 bases between. The CDR3 has 16 amino acids. In germline, CDR1 is SGHNT, CDR2 YYREEE (reference sequence). The CDR3 sequence is CASSLELGANTGELFF. The CDR3 DNA follows: TGTGCCAGCAGCTTGGAACTGGGGGCGAACACCGGGGAGCTGTTTTTT.

The J gene is TRBJ2-1, the V gene TRBV28, with TRBD1 matching 9 bases. Germline assignment: CDR1 MDHEN and CDR2 SYDVKM. The CDR3 has 13 amino acids. Trimming at V came to 6 bases and at J to 7 bases, leaving 4 bases not matched to a gene. The CDR3, as DNA: TGTGCCAGCAGGGGGACAGGGAGAAATGAGCAGTTCTTC. This translates into CASRGTGRNEQFF.